One sample yielded the 27 T cell receptor beta chains listed below, sequenced in a study of CD8 T cells in Susac syndrome. RNA in amounts of roughly 0.5 to 1 ug was reverse transcribed with random hexamers. TCRdb itself ran the immunoSEQ multiplex PCR reads through MiXCR, one entry per CDR3 protein. The sample contains about 120,000 distinct CDR3 sequences, more than 90% of which appear only once. Source material: CD8+ T cells from PBMCs. The receptors shown here come from a human donor with Susac syndrome.

Remarks on this clonotype: Its ends do not fully match the called genes, so a read error is possible. This chain uses TRBV7-8 with TRBJ2-6, with D unclear. This CDR3 region has 14 residues. Germline V CDR1 and CDR2: SGHVS, FQNEAQ. In DNA form, the CDR3 reads TGTGCCAACAGCTTAACGACTGGGGCCAACGTCCTGACTTTC. This gives the protein CANSLTTGANVLTF.

The chain employs TRBV5-4 and TRBJ1-1; 7 bases map to TRBD1. This CDR3 spans 17 amino acids. The V gene end was trimmed by 3 bases and the J gene end by 0 bases; junction bases not matched to a gene: 11. Germline V gene sequence: CDR1 SGHNT, CDR2 YYREEE (reference sequence). As DNA, the CDR3 is TGTGCCAGCAGCTCGATCTACAGGGGAGACATGAACACTGAAGCTTTCTTT. Protein sequence: CASSSIYRGDMNTEAFF.

The chain is built from TRBV19 and TRBJ2-1; maybe TRBD2 (6 bases). Germline V lookup: CDR1 LNHDA, CDR2 SQIVND (reference sequence). The CDR3 runs 14 residues. V was clipped by 4 bases and J by 2 bases, with 9 bases between them. In DNA, the CDR3 is TGTGCCAGTAGTACGGGAGTAGCCTACAATGAGCAGTTCTTC. Protein product: CASSTGVAYNEQFF.

This clonotype appeared a single time. The V and J genes are TRBV5-4 and TRBJ2-7, with a weak D call TRBD1 (5 bases). Trimming pared 0 bases from V and 6 bases from J, leaving 7 bases between. CDR3 length: 12 amino acids. The germline CDR1 and CDR2 sequences are SGHNT and YYREEE (reference sequence). CDR3 loop: CASSLGQGEQYF. CDR3 coding DNA: TGTGCCAGCAGCTTGGGGCAGGGCGAGCAGTACTTC. Full variable domain (outside the CDR3, taken from reference TRBV5-4 and TRBJ2-7): ETGVTQSPTHLIKTRGQQVTLRCSSQSGHNTVSWYQQALGQGPQFIFQYYREEENGRGNFPPRFSGLQFPNYSSELNVNALELDDSALYLCASSLGQGEQYFGPGTRLTVT.

The chain couples TRBV20-1 to TRBJ2-7; D is perhaps TRBD2 (6 bases). Per germline, CDR1 DFQATT and CDR2 SNEGSKA (reference sequence). This CDR3 region has 16 residues. With 0 bases removed from V and 3 bases from J, the gap between germline ends came to 18 bases. The CDR3 sequence: CSARDRLGGDLYEQYF. CDR3 bases: TGCAGTGCTAGAGATCGATTGGGCGGGGACCTCTACGAGCAGTACTTC.

This chain uses TRBV7-2 with TRBJ2-7, with a weak D call TRBD1 (6 bases). V was clipped by 5 bases and J by 5 bases, with 19 bases between them. Germline CDR1 is SGHTA and CDR2 is FQGNSA. The CDR3 is 15 residues long. The CDR3 DNA sequence: TGTGCCAGCAGCCCGTTGTCTCAGGGGTTCCACGAGCAGTACTTC. Its translation is CASSPLSQGFHEQYF.

V gene TRBV5-1 combines with J gene TRBJ2-5; 9 nucleotides align to TRBD1. Trimming cost V 4 bases and J 5 bases; bases outside gene matches: 9. This CDR3 region has 15 residues. Germline CDR1 SGHRS, CDR2 YFSETQ. The DNA of the CDR3 is TGCGCCAGCAGCAGAACAGGGGGCCTAATTGAGACCCAGTACTTC. It translates to CASSRTGGLIETQYF. The full variable domain, with the rest looked up from reference TRBV5-1 and TRBJ2-5, is KAGVTQTPRYLIKTRGQQVTLSCSPISGHRSVSWYQQTPGQGLQFLFEYFSETQRNKGNFPGRFSGRQFSNSRSEMNVSTLELGDSALYLCASSRTGGLIETQYFGPGTRLLVL.

This chain uses TRBV25-1 with TRBJ1-5; no reliable D call. Germline CDR1 is MGHDK and CDR2 is SYGVNS. V lost 4 bases and J 0 bases, leaving 10 bases between the germline ends. This CDR3 region has 15 residues. The CDR3 region has the DNA TGTGCCAGCAGTGCCGAAGGTTTTAGCAATCAGCCCCAGCATTTT. Translation gives CASSAEGFSNQPQHF.

V gene TRBV30 combines with J gene TRBJ2-7, with 12 bases matching TRBD2. The CDR3 is made up of 15 amino acids. Germline CDR1 and CDR2: GTSNPN and SVGIG (reference sequence). V lost 2 bases, J lost 1 base, and 3 bases stayed unmatched. CDR3 DNA sequence: TGTGCCTGGAGTAGGGGGACTAGCGGGTCCTACGAGCAGTACTTC. Translation: CAWSRGTSGSYEQYF.

This chain joins TRBV7-9 and TRBJ2-7; perhaps D is TRBD1 or TRBD2 (5 bases each). Per the germline V gene, CDR1 is SEHNR and CDR2 is FQNEAQ (reference sequence). V lost 1 base and J lost 1, with 14 bases in between. The CDR3 runs 16 residues. The CDR3 reads CASSLVSVGVSYEQYF. CDR3 bases: TGTGCCAGCAGCTTAGTTTCGGTGGGGGTTTCCTACGAGCAGTACTTC.

The CDR3 DNA follows: TGTGCCAGCAGCTTATTACTGGCCACCGGGGAGCTGTTTTTT. Translation gives CASSLLLATGELFF. The chain links TRBV7-2 to TRBJ2-2; D is unresolved. The CDR3 contains 14 residues. Germline CDR1 reads SGHTA; CDR2 reads FQGNSA. The germline V and J ends were trimmed by 2 bases and 4 bases, with 8 bases remaining between them. Combining the CDR3 with reference TRBV7-2 and TRBJ2-2 gives the whole variable domain GAGVSQSPSNKVTEKGKDVELRCDPISGHTALYWYRQSLGQGLEFLIYFQGNSAPDKSGLPSDRFSAERTGGSVSTLTIQRTQQEDSAVYLCASSLLLATGELFFGEGSRLTVL.

This sequence joins TRBV29-1 and TRBJ2-1; D is perhaps TRBD2 (6 bases). V lost 4 bases, J lost 7 bases, and 14 bases lay in between. The V gene's germline CDR1 is SQVTM and CDR2 ANQGSEA. CDR3 length: 13 residues. Written as DNA, the CDR3 is TGCAGCGTTGGACCGACTAGTTCAAATGAGCAGTTCTTC. Encoded protein: CSVGPTSSNEQFF.

V and J are TRBV7-8 and TRBJ2-5; a weak D match, TRBD2 (7 bases). The CDR3 sequence is 15 residues long. Trimming took 5 bases from V and 1 from J, leaving 14 bases between them. Germline assignment: CDR1 SGHVS and CDR2 FQNEAQ. Here the CDR3 reads CASSQRGGVQETQYF. DNA of the CDR3: TGTGCCAGCAGCCAGCGAGGGGGGGTCCAAGAGACCCAGTACTTC.

The V and J genes are TRBV10-3 and TRBJ1-1; maybe TRBD1 (6 bases). Between the trimmed V and J ends, which lost 6 bases and 0 bases, there was a span of 14 bases. This CDR3 is built from 15 residues. Germline CDR1 is ENHRY and CDR2 is SYGVKD. The CDR3 spells CAIRDRDTMNTEAFF. DNA for the CDR3: TGTGCCATCAGGGACAGAGATACCATGAACACTGAAGCTTTCTTT.

V gene TRBV25-1 combines with J gene TRBJ2-5; D might be TRBD1 or TRBD2, each matching 5 bases. V dropped 2 bases and J dropped 1 base, with 26 bases sitting between them. Germline assignment: CDR1 MGHDK and CDR2 SYGVNS. There are 20 residues in the CDR3. The chain's CDR3 is CASSEPLATRDGSPQETQYF. The DNA of the CDR3 is TGTGCCAGCAGTGAACCTCTTGCCACAAGGGACGGAAGCCCCCAAGAGACCCAGTACTTC.

V usage is TRBV14 and J usage is TRBJ2-7, with 9 bases lining up with TRBD2. The germline V gene encodes CDR1 SGHDN and CDR2 FVKESK. V gave up 2 bases and J gave up 3 bases; unmatched junction bases: 2. The CDR3 extends over 14 amino acids. The CDR3 DNA follows: TGTGCCAGCAGCCAAAGCGGGAGGATCTACGAGCAGTACTTC. Protein: CASSQSGRIYEQYF.

V is TRBV4-2 and J is TRBJ2-1; D assignment may be TRBD1 or TRBD2 (7 bases each). There are 15 residues in the CDR3. Trimming took 2 bases from V and 5 from J, leaving 13 bases between them. Germline V lookup: CDR1 LGHNA, CDR2 YNFKEQ. CDR3 residues: CASSQRRGTDNEQFF. CDR3 nucleotides: TGTGCCAGCAGCCAAAGGCGGGGGACAGACAATGAGCAGTTCTTC.

The genes are TRBV5-6 and TRBJ1-1, with D hard to call. The ends were cut back, 2 bases at V and 6 bases at J, with 11 bases in the middle. The CDR3 runs to 13 residues. Germline V gene sequence: CDR1 SGHDT, CDR2 YYEEEE. This chain's CDR3 is CASSLGDMAEAFF. In DNA form, the CDR3 reads TGTGCCAGCAGCTTAGGAGATATGGCTGAAGCTTTCTTT.

The chain has TRBV13 and TRBJ2-7, with D possibly called TRBD1 or TRBD2 (5 bases each). The germline V gene encodes CDR1 PRHDT and CDR2 FYEKMQ (reference sequence). V lost 5 bases and J lost 3, with 14 bases in between. The CDR3 consists of 14 residues. CDR3 sequence: CASSPRDGDYEQYF. For the CDR3, the DNA is TGTGCCAGCAGCCCCCGGGACGGTGACTACGAGCAGTACTTC. Together with reference TRBV13 and TRBJ2-7, the CDR3 gives the full variable domain: AAGVIQSPRHLIKEKRETATLKCYPIPRHDTVYWYQQGPGQDPQFLISFYEKMQSDKGSIPDRFSAQQFSDYHSELNMSSLELGDSALYFCASSPRDGDYEQYFGPGTRLTVT.

In DNA form, the CDR3 reads TGTGCCAGCAGCTCCGACAGGGGGGCGAACACCGGGGAGCTGTTTTTT. It yields the protein CASSSDRGANTGELFF. The chain has TRBV7-9 and TRBJ2-2; 9 positions match TRBD1. Germline lookup yields CDR1 SEHNR and CDR2 FQNEAQ (reference sequence). V lost 4 bases and J lost 0; bases outside the gene matches: 3. This CDR3 has 16 residues.

V is TRBV13 and J is TRBJ2-5; 11 bases map to TRBD2. Losses at the gene ends were 5 bases for V and 7 bases for J; bases not matched to a gene: 3. The length of the CDR3 is 13 residues. In germline, CDR1 is PRHDT, CDR2 FYEKMQ (reference sequence). This CDR3 is CASSGTSGGTQYF. The CDR3 coding sequence is TGTGCCAGCAGCGGGACTAGCGGCGGGACCCAGTACTTC.

The chain links TRBV5-4 to TRBJ1-1; D not resolved. Looked up from germline, CDR1 is SGHNT and CDR2 is YYREEE (reference sequence). The CDR3 spans 16 residues. V was shortened by 3 bases and J by 3 bases, with 18 bases between the two germline ends. The CDR3 DNA reads as TGTGCCAGCAGCTCTTTTAGGGTCTCGCGGGACACTGAAGCTTTCTTT. The encoded protein is CASSSFRVSRDTEAFF.

The gene calls are TRBV19 and TRBJ2-4; D uncertain. Per germline, CDR1 LNHDA and CDR2 SQIVND (reference sequence). Between the trimmed V and J ends, which lost 3 bases and 12 bases, there was a span of 9 bases. The CDR3 is 11 amino acids. CDR3 in amino acids: CASSIFGDQYF. The CDR3 DNA reads TGTGCCAGTAGTATCTTTGGCGATCAGTACTTC. The full variable domain, its missing parts supplied by reference TRBV19 and TRBJ2-4, is DGGITQSPKYLFRKEGQNVTLSCEQNLNHDAMYWYRQDPGQGLRLIYYSQIVNDFQKGDIAEGYSVSREKKESFPLTVTSAQKNPTAFYLCASSIFGDQYFGAGTRLSVL.

The genes are TRBV4-1 and TRBJ2-2; perhaps TRBD2 as D (6 bases). Germline V gene lookup returns CDR1 MGHRA and CDR2 YSYEKL. The V and J ends lost 2 bases and 1 base respectively, with 14 bases between them. CDR3 length equals 17 residues. The CDR3: CASSQRRWRGNTGELFF. CDR3 sequence (DNA): TGCGCCAGCAGCCAACGTAGGTGGAGGGGGAACACCGGGGAGCTGTTTTTT.

The genes are TRBV7-9 and TRBJ1-5; TRBD1 is a possible D gene (5 bases). From germline, CDR1 is SEHNR and CDR2 FQNEAQ (reference sequence). This CDR3 comprises 15 residues. V shed 1 base and J shed 3 bases, with 10 bases lying between them. The DNA of the CDR3 is TGTGCCAGCAGCTTAGAGTCAGGGATCAATCAGCCCCAGCATTTT. Amino acids: CASSLESGINQPQHF.

This rearrangement joins TRBV7-8 to TRBJ2-2; D not certain. CDR1 SGHVS and CDR2 FQNEAQ come from the germline V gene. Trimming took 2 bases from V and 2 from J, leaving 12 bases between them. The CDR3 is 16 residues long. The CDR3 protein is CASSLFSESNTGELFF. CDR3 DNA sequence: TGTGCCAGCAGCTTATTCTCGGAGAGTAACACCGGGGAGCTGTTTTTT. The full variable domain, with the rest looked up from reference TRBV7-8 and TRBJ2-2, is GAGVSQSPRYKVAKRGQDVALRCDPISGHVSLFWYQQALGQGPEFLTYFQNEAQLDKSGLPSDRFFAERPEGSVSTLKIQRTQQEDSAVYLCASSLFSESNTGELFFGEGSRLTVL.

The genes are TRBV12-3 or TRBV12-4 and TRBJ2-5; perhaps D is TRBD1 or TRBD2 (6 bases each). The CDR3 totals 16 residues. The V end was cut by 3 bases, the J end by 7 bases, with 21 bases between. The DNA for the CDR3 is TGTGCCAGCAGTTTGGGGATGGGACACTACGGGGGGACCCAGTACTTC. Its protein is CASSLGMGHYGGTQYF.